Presented here are 23 T cell receptor beta chains from one specimen sequenced in a study of spatial heterogeneity in lung cancer. MiXCR, applied by TCRdb to the 5' RACE reads, yields one record per CDR3 protein. Counted here are 25,000 or so distinct CDR3 sequences, 9.5% to 15% occurring once; the ten biggest clones make up approximately 25%. Time point specified: sample taken at primary tumor resection. Whole RNA from tumor, nontumor lung or frozen PBMC was sequenced unsorted. The sequences come from PBMCs, collected at surgery. These receptors all come from a female donor with early-stage non-small cell lung cancer.

This clonotype occurred many times. The genes are TRBV7-2 and TRBJ1-5; tentative D call: TRBD1 (5 bases). V lost 1 base, J lost 7 bases, and 8 bases lay in between. The CDR3 contains 13 residues. CDR1 is SGHTA and CDR2 is FQGNSA in the germline V gene. This CDR3 is CASSLGGGQPQHF. CDR3 in DNA: TGTGCCAGCAGCTTAGGGGGCGGGCAGCCCCAGCATTTT.

This clonotype was recorded at least ten times. The J gene is TRBJ1-1, the V gene TRBV7-9; TRBD1 might be the D (5 bases). Germline-derived CDR1 and CDR2 are SEHNR and FQNEAQ (reference sequence). The CDR3 is 16 amino acids. The ends were cut back, 0 bases at V and 9 bases at J, with 20 bases in the middle. The CDR3 DNA is TGTGCCAGCAGCTTAGCGCTATTGGTGGACCGGGGGAAAGCTTTCTTT. Its translation: CASSLALLVDRGKAFF.

The chain joins TRBV5-1 to TRBJ2-2; 14 bases map to TRBD2. Looked up from germline, CDR1 is SGHRS and CDR2 is YFSETQ. The junction had 3 bases not matched to a gene; V was cut back by 4 bases and J by 1 base. This CDR3 has 17 residues. CDR3 amino acids: CASSAGLAGGNTGELFF. DNA for the CDR3: TGCGCCAGCAGCGCTGGACTAGCGGGAGGGAACACCGGGGAGCTGTTTTTT.

This clonotype was counted between two and nine times. The chain combines TRBV5-4 with TRBJ2-3, with TRBD1 matching 9 bases. CDR3 size: 16 residues. The J segment lost 2 bases and the V segment lost 4 bases, leaving 8 bases of the junction unmatched. From germline, CDR1 is SGHNT and CDR2 YYREEE (reference sequence). The CDR3: CASSDPGQGYTDTQYF. As DNA, the CDR3 is TGTGCCAGCAGCGACCCGGGACAGGGATACACAGATACGCAGTATTTT.

At least ten counts were recorded for this clonotype. The V and J genes are TRBV28 and TRBJ1-5, with a possible D match to TRBD1 (5 bases). Germline-derived CDR1 and CDR2 are MDHEN and SYDVKM. Trimming removed 6 bases at V and 2 bases at J, with 14 bases between. This CDR3 region has 15 residues. CDR3 in amino acids: CASREQGKGNQPQHF. The CDR3 coding sequence is TGTGCCAGCAGAGAGCAGGGTAAGGGCAATCAGCCCCAGCATTTT.

This clonotype has at least ten counts. In DNA, the CDR3 is TGTGCCATCAGTGGGCGGCGCACAGATACGCAGTATTTT. Its protein product is CAISGRRTDTQYF. The rearrangement joins TRBV10-3 to TRBJ2-3; D not certain. The ends were cut back, 4 bases at V and 1 base at J, with 6 bases in the middle. The CDR3 covers 13 residues. Germline V gene sequence: CDR1 ENHRY, CDR2 SYGVKD.

The V and J genes are TRBV29-1 and TRBJ2-1, with 10 bases lining up with TRBD2. The CDR3 covers 13 residues. Germline CDR1 SQVTM, CDR2 ANQGSEA. J lost 2 bases, V lost 8 bases, and 3 bases had no gene match. The chain's CDR3 is CSQTSGTYNEQFF. The DNA for the CDR3 is TGCAGCCAAACTAGCGGGACCTACAATGAGCAGTTCTTC.

This clonotype appeared many times. The CDR3 is CASSQDASGGVVEQFF. DNA for the CDR3: TGCGCCAGCAGCCAAGACGCTAGCGGGGGGGTGGTTGAGCAGTTCTTC. The chain carries TRBV4-3 and TRBJ2-1; 12 bases map to TRBD2. This CDR3 has 16 residues. From germline, CDR1 is LGHNA and CDR2 YSLEER. V trimming: 0 bases; J trimming: 9 bases; junction bases outside the gene matches: 6.

Many counts were recorded for this clonotype. The J gene is TRBJ2-6, the V gene TRBV6-2 or TRBV6-3; TRBD1 or TRBD2 may be the D gene (5 bases each). The germline gives CDR1 MNHEY, CDR2 SVGEGT. This CDR3 contains 14 residues. Trimming removed 8 bases from V and 3 bases from J, with 11 bases in between. This chain's CDR3 is CASSPGSGANVLTF. The DNA for the CDR3 is TGTGCCAGCTCTCCAGGGAGTGGGGCCAACGTCCTGACTTTC.

This clonotype was seen ten or more times. This chain links TRBV10-3 with TRBJ2-1; weak D call: TRBD1 (6 bases). The V gene's germline CDR1 is ENHRY and CDR2 SYGVKD. This CDR3 is built from 17 residues. V lost 6 bases and J 5 bases, leaving 23 bases between the germline ends. The CDR3: CAISDTGTPSNNNEQFF. CDR3 nucleotides: TGTGCCATCAGCGATACCGGGACACCGAGCAACAACAATGAGCAGTTCTTC.

This clonotype was seen ten or more times. V usage is TRBV6-2 or TRBV6-3 and J usage is TRBJ2-5, with D perhaps being TRBD1 or TRBD2 (5 bases each). CDR3 length: 14 residues. Germline V lookup: CDR1 MNHEY, CDR2 SVGEGT. Trimming removed 4 bases from V and 3 bases from J, with 12 bases in between. CDR3 sequence (DNA): TGTGCCAGCAGTTGGGACGCCTCTAAAGAGACCCAGTACTTC. Its protein is CASSWDASKETQYF.

V gene TRBV13 combines with J gene TRBJ2-7, with TRBD1 matching 7 bases. This CDR3 has 12 residues. The trim removed 0 bases at V and 10 bases at J, leaving 3 bases unmatched. Germline-derived CDR1 and CDR2 are PRHDT and FYEKMQ (reference sequence). CDR3 loop: CASSLGGTVQYF. The DNA of the CDR3 is TGTGCCAGCAGCTTAGGGGGGACAGTCCAGTACTTC. The full variable domain, rest sourced from reference TRBV13 and TRBJ2-7, is AAGVIQSPRHLIKEKRETATLKCYPIPRHDTVYWYQQGPGQDPQFLISFYEKMQSDKGSIPDRFSAQQFSDYHSELNMSSLELGDSALYFCASSLGGTVQYFGPGTRLTVT.

This clonotype has ten or more counts. V and J are TRBV27 and TRBJ2-1, with 7 bases matching TRBD2. The CDR3 has 15 residues. Germline V gene lookup returns CDR1 MNHEY and CDR2 SMNVEV (reference sequence). V was clipped by 8 bases and J by 4 bases; unmatched bases: 11. The CDR3 region is CASHSGLGPYNEQFF. In nucleotides, the CDR3 is TGTGCCAGCCATTCCGGACTAGGACCTTACAATGAGCAGTTCTTC.

To note about this clonotype: A read error may be the cause here, since a much bigger clone is one base away. The rearrangement joins TRBV6-2 or TRBV6-3 to TRBJ2-1; 13 bases are shared with TRBD2. The germline gives CDR1 MNHEY, CDR2 SVGEGT. This CDR3 is 18 amino acids long. The CDR3 is CATLGTSGTIFSCNEQFF. CDR3 sequence (DNA): TGTGCCACCCTGGGGACTAGCGGGACCATATTCTCCTGCAATGAGCAGTTCTTC.

This clonotype was counted only a few times. The chain is built from TRBV28 and TRBJ1-1, with D possibly TRBD1 on 6 matching bases. The ends were cut back, 6 bases at V and 3 bases at J, with 14 bases in the middle. The CDR3 has 14 residues. Germline V gene data show CDR1 as MDHEN and CDR2 as SYDVKM. CDR3 loop: CASRPEGGYTEAFF. CDR3 DNA: TGTGCCAGCAGACCAGAGGGGGGGTACACTGAAGCTTTCTTT.

This clonotype occurred many times. The chain links TRBV28 to TRBJ1-5; D remains unclear. The CDR3 loop spans 13 amino acids. Germline V CDR1 and CDR2: MDHEN, SYDVKM. The germline V and J ends were trimmed by 1 base and 3 bases, with 4 bases remaining between them. The CDR3: CASSLFVNQPQHF. The DNA of the CDR3 is TGTGCCAGCAGTTTATTCGTCAATCAGCCCCAGCATTTT.

On this clonotype itself: This may be a read error: a much more frequent sequence differs by one nucleotide. The rearrangement uses TRBV27 and TRBJ1-5, with a tentative D call TRBD1 (5 bases). The germline CDR1 and CDR2 sequences are MNHEY and SMNVEV (reference sequence). The CDR3 spans 16 residues. In nucleotides, the CDR3 is TGTGCCAGCAATTTAATCCCTCAAGGGGCCAATCAGCCCCAGCATTTT. Protein: CASNLIPQGANQPQHF.

This clonotype was seen many times. The chain couples TRBV11-3 to TRBJ2-5; 8 bases are shared with TRBD2. V lost 0 bases to trimming and J lost 5 bases; unmatched junction nucleotides: 5. Germline CDR1 is SGHNT and CDR2 is YENEEA. The CDR3 totals 15 residues. This CDR3 is CASSLDGRAGETQYF. CDR3 bases: TGTGCCAGCAGCTTAGACGGGAGGGCCGGCGAGACCCAGTACTTC.

The chain combines TRBV18 with TRBJ1-6; no clear D. This CDR3 contains 15 residues. Germline-derived CDR1 and CDR2 are KGHSH and LQKENI. V was pared by 6 bases and J by 6 bases, with 15 bases between. The CDR3 reads CASSSSEVRNSPLHF. CDR3 DNA: TGTGCCAGCTCGTCTAGCGAGGTTCGTAATTCACCCCTCCACTTT.

This clonotype showed up many times. V usage is TRBV29-1 and J usage is TRBJ2-1; 7 nucleotides align to TRBD1. V lost 4 bases and J lost 2; bases outside the gene matches: 11. The length of the CDR3 is 16 residues. CDR1 and CDR2 from the germline V gene are SQVTM and ANQGSEA. The CDR3 loop is CSVGGSGQKAYNEQFF. The DNA of the CDR3 is TGCAGCGTTGGGGGGTCGGGACAGAAGGCCTACAATGAGCAGTTCTTC.

This clonotype was observed at least ten times. The J gene is TRBJ2-1, the V gene TRBV7-9; D gene ambiguous. Trimming stripped 5 bases from V and 4 bases from J, with 12 bases between. The CDR3 has 14 amino acids. The germline gives CDR1 SEHNR, CDR2 FQNEAQ (reference sequence). The CDR3 region has the DNA TGTGCCAGCAGCAGGGCAGCTTTATACAATGAGCAGTTCTTC. This gives the protein CASSRAALYNEQFF.

In its sample, this clonotype was seen many times. The chain uses TRBV3-1 and TRBJ1-5, with D perhaps TRBD1 (5 bases). V was clipped by 1 base and J by 6 bases, with 13 bases between them. The CDR3 loop spans 15 amino acids. Germline V gene lookup returns CDR1 LGHDT and CDR2 YNNKEL (reference sequence). The CDR3 here is CASSQGAGGGQPQHF. CDR3 nucleotides: TGTGCCAGCAGCCAAGGCGCCGGGGGAGGTCAGCCCCAGCATTTT.

This clonotype has at least ten counts. This sequence joins TRBV6-2 or TRBV6-3 and TRBJ2-2; D not certain. Germline CDR1 is MNHEY and CDR2 is SVGEGT. This CDR3 is built from 16 residues. Trimming took 7 bases from V and 8 from J, leaving 23 bases between them. The CDR3 region has the DNA TGTGCCAGCACCAAGACCCAGGCCAGGCCACTTGGGGAGCTGTTTTTT. The encoded protein is CASTKTQARPLGELFF.